The 3 T cell receptor beta chains reported below all come from one sample, sequenced in a study of blood T cell repertoires in COVID-19. Using immunoSEQ multiplex PCR, the repertoire was profiled, and TCRdb retains in-frame clones only, with some absent. The repertoire holds 150,000 to 200,000 clones, with roughly 87% as singletons. The specimen was PBMCs or T cells enriched from blood (not recorded which). These receptors all come from a human donor with acute COVID-19. The donor label of this sample is uncertain.

V gene TRBV2 combines with J gene TRBJ1-4; 9 nucleotides agree with TRBD1. The CDR3 loop spans 14 amino acids. Per the germline V gene, CDR1 is SNHLY and CDR2 is FYNNEI. Trimming took 7 bases from V and 7 from J; bases not matched to a gene: 7. The DNA of the CDR3 is TGTGCCAGCAAGGTGGGACAGGGAGGTGAAAAACTGTTTTTT. Its protein product is CASKVGQGGEKLFF. The full variable domain, in which reference TRBV2 and TRBJ1-4 provide the parts outside the CDR3, is EPEVTQTPSHQVTQMGQEVILRCVPISNHLYFYWYRQILGQKVEFLVSFYNNEISEKSEIFDDQFSVERPDGSNFTLKIRSTKLEDSAMYFCASKVGQGGEKLFFGSGTQLSVL.

The chain combines TRBV27 with TRBJ2-2; D might be TRBD2 (6 bases). The CDR3 is 15 amino acids. V was cut by 8 bases and J by 5 bases, with 18 bases left in between. Germline values: CDR1 MNHEY, CDR2 SMNVEV (reference sequence). CDR3 sequence: CASLRWTGETGELFF. CDR3 coding DNA: TGTGCCAGCCTGAGATGGACGGGAGAAACCGGGGAGCTGTTTTTT.

The J gene is TRBJ1-4, the V gene TRBV7-9, with a weak D call TRBD1 (5 bases). This CDR3 comprises 15 residues. Germline CDR1 reads SEHNR; CDR2 reads FQNEAQ (reference sequence). V lost 7 bases and J 8 bases, leaving 20 bases between the germline ends. The CDR3 loop is CASTNMGQGVEKLFF. The CDR3 region has the DNA TGTGCCAGCACCAATATGGGGCAGGGCGTGGAAAAACTGTTTTTT.